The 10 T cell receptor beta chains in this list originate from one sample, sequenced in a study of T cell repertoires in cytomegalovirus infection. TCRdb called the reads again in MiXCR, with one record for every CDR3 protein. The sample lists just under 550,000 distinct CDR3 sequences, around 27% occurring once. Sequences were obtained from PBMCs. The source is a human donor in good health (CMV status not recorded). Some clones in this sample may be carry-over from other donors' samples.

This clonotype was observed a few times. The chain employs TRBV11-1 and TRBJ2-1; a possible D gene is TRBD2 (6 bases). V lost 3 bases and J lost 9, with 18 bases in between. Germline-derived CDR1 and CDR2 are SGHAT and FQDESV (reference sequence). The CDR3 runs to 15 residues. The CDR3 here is CASSFGGGPPGEQFF. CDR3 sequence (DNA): TGTGCCAGCAGCTTTGGGGGAGGCCCACCCGGTGAGCAGTTCTTC.

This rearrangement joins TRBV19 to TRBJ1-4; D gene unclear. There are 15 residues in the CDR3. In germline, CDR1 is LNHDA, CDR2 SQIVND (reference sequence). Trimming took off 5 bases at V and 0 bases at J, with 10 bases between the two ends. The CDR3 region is CASSRQFATNEKLFF. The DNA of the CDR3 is TGTGCCAGTAGTCGGCAGTTTGCAACTAATGAAAAACTGTTTTTT.

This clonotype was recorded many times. DNA of the CDR3: TGTGCCAGCAGCTTAGGGCCTAGCGGGCTATACAATGAGCAGTTCTTC. Protein sequence: CASSLGPSGLYNEQFF. The chain links TRBV7-2 to TRBJ2-1; 8 nucleotides agree with TRBD2. The junction had 6 bases not matched to a gene; V was cut back by 1 base and J by 4 bases. CDR3 length: 16 amino acids. The germline V gene has CDR1 SGHTA and CDR2 FQGNSA. Looking up the rest from reference TRBV7-2 and TRBJ2-1 gives the full variable domain: GAGVSQSPSNKVTEKGKDVELRCDPISGHTALYWYRQSLGQGLEFLIYFQGNSAPDKSGLPSDRFSAERTGGSVSTLTIQRTQQEDSAVYLCASSLGPSGLYNEQFFGPGTRLTVL.

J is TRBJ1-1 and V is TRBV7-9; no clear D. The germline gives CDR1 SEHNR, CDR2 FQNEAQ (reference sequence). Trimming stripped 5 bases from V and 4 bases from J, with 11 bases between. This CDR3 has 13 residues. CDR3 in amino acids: CASSDVIGTEAFF. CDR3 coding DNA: TGTGCCAGCAGCGACGTGATAGGCACTGAAGCTTTCTTT.

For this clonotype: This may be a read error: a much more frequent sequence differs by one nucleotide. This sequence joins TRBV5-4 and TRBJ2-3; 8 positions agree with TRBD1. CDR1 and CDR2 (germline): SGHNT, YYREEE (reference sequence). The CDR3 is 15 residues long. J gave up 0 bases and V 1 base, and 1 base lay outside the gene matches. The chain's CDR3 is CASSLRTGSTDTQYF. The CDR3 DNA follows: TGTGCCAGCAGCTTGAGGACAGGGAGCACAGATACGCAGTATTTT.

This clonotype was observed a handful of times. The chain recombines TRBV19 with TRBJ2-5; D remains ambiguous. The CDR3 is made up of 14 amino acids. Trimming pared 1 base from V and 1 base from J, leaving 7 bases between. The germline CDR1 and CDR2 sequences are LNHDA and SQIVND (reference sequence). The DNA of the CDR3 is TGTGCCAGTAGTATAGGACCGGGCCAAGAGACCCAGTACTTC. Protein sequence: CASSIGPGQETQYF.

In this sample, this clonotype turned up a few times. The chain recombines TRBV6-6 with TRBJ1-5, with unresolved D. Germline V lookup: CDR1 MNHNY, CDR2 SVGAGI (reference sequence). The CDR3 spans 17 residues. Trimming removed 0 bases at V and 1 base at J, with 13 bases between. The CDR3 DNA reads TGTGCCAGCAGTTACTCCCCGTTAGGGAACAGCAATCAGCCCCAGCATTTT. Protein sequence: CASSYSPLGNSNQPQHF.

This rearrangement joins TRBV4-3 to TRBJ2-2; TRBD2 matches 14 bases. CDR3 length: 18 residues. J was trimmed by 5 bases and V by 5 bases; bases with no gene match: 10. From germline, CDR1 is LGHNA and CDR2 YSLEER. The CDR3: CASSVGTSGSIETGELFF. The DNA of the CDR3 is TGCGCCAGCAGCGTCGGGACTAGCGGGAGTATCGAGACCGGGGAGCTGTTTTTT.

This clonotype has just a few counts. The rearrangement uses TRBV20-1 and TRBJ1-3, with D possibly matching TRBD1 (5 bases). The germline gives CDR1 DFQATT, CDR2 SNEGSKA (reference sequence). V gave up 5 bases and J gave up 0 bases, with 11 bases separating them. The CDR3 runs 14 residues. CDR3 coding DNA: TGCAGTGCTTACGCCCAGGGCTCTGGAAACACCATATATTTT. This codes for CSAYAQGSGNTIYF.

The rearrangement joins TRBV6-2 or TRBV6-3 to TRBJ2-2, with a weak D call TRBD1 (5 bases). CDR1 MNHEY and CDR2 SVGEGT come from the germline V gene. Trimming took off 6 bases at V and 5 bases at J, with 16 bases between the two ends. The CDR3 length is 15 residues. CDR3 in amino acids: CASSQEWGQTGELFF. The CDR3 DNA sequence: TGTGCCAGCAGCCAGGAATGGGGCCAAACCGGGGAGCTGTTTTTT.